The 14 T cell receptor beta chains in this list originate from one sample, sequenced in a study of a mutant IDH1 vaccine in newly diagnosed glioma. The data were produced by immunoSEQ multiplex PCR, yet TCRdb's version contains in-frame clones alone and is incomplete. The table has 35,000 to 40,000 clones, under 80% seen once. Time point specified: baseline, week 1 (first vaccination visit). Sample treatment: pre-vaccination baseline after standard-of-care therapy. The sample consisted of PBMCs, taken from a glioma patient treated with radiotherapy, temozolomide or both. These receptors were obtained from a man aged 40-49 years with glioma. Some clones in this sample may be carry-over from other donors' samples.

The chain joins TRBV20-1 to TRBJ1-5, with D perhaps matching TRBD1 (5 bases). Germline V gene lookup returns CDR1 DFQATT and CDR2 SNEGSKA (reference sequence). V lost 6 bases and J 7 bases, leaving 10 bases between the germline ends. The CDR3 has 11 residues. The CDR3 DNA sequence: TGCAGTGCCGGGGGGGGACAGCCCCAGCATTTT. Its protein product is CSAGGGQPQHF.

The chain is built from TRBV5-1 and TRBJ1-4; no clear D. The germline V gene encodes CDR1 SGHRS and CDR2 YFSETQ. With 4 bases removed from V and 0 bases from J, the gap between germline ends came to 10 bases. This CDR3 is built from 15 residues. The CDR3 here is CASSRSHATNEKLFF. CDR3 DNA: TGCGCCAGCAGCAGATCTCACGCAACTAATGAAAAACTGTTTTTT.

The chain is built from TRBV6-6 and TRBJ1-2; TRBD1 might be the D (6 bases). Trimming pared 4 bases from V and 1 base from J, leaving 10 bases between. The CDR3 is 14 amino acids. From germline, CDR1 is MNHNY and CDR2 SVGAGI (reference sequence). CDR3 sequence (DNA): TGTGCCAGCAGTTCCGGACAGTTTAACTATGGCTACACCTTC. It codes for CASSSGQFNYGYTF.

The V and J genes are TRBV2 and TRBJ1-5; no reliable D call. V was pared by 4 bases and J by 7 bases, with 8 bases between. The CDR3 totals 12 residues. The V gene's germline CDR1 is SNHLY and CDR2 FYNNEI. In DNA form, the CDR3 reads TGTGCCAGCAGTGGGGGAAGGCAGCCCCAGCATTTT. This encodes CASSGGRQPQHF.

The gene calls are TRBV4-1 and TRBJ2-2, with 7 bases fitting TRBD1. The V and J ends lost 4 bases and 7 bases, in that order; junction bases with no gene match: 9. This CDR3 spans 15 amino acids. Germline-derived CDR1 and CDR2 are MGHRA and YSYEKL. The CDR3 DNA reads TGCGCCAGCAGCCCCCGGGACAGAGTTGGCGGGGAGCTGTTTTTT. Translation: CASSPRDRVGGELFF.

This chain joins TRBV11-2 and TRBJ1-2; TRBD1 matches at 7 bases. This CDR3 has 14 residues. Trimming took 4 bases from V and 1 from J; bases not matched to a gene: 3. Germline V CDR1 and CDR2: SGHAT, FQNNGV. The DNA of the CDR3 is TGTGCCAGCAGCTCCGACAGGGTTAACTATGGCTACACCTTC. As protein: CASSSDRVNYGYTF. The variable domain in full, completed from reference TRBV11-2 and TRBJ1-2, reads EAGVAQSPRYKIIEKRQSVAFWCNPISGHATLYWYQQILGQGPKLLIQFQNNGVVDDSQLPKDRFSAERLKGVDSTLKIQPAKLEDSAVYLCASSSDRVNYGYTFGSGTRLTVV.

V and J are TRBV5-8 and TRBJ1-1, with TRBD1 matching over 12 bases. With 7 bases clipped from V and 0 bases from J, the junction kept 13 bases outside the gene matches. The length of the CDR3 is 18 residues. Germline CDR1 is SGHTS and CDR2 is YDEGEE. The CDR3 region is CASPGTGGRPILNTEAFF. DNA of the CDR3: TGTGCCAGCCCCGGGACAGGGGGCCGTCCTATTTTGAACACTGAAGCTTTCTTT.

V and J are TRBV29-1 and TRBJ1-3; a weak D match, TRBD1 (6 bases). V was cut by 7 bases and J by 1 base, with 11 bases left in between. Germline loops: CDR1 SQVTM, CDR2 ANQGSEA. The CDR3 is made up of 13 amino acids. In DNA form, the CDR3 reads TGCAGCGCCCTTACAGGGTCTGGAAACACCATATATTTT. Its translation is CSALTGSGNTIYF.

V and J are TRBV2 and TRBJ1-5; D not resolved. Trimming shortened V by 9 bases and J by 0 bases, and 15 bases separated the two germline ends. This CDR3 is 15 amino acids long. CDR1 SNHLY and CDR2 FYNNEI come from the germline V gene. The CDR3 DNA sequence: TGTGCCAGATGCCCGGAAGAAGATAGCAATCAGCCCCAGCATTTT. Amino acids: CARCPEEDSNQPQHF.

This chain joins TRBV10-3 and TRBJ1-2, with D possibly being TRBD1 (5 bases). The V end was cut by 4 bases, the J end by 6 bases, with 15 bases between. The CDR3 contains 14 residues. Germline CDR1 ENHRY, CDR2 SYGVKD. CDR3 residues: CAISADPGTDGYTF. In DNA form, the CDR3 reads TGTGCCATCAGTGCGGATCCCGGGACGGATGGCTACACCTTC.

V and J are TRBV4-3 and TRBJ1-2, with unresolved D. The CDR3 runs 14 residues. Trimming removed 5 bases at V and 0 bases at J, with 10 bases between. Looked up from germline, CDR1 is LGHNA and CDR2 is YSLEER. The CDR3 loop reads CASSASDANYGYTF. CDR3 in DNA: TGCGCCAGCAGCGCCAGCGATGCTAACTATGGCTACACCTTC.

The CDR3 nucleotides read TGTGCCAGCAGCTCCCCTCCGGGACAGGGCGCAACTAATGAAAAACTGTTTTTT. It encodes CASSSPPGQGATNEKLFF. This rearrangement joins TRBV7-9 to TRBJ1-4; 9 nucleotides line up with TRBD1. The CDR3 extends over 18 amino acids. From germline, CDR1 is SEHNR and CDR2 FQNEAQ (reference sequence). V was clipped by 4 bases and J by 0 bases; unmatched bases: 9.

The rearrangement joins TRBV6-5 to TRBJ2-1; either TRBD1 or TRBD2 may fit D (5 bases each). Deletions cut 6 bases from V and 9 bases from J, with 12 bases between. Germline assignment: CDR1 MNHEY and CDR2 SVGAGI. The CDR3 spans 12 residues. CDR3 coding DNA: TGTGCCAGCAGCTCAGGGAGAAGTGAGCAGTTCTTC. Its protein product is CASSSGRSEQFF.

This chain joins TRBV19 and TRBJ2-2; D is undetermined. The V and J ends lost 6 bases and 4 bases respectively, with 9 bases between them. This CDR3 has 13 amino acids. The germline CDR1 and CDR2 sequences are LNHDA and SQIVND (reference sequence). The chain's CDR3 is CASRYLSTGELFF. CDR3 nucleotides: TGTGCCAGTAGGTACCTGAGCACCGGGGAGCTGTTTTTT.